This is a list of T cell receptor beta chains from one sample in a study of blood T cell repertoires in COVID-19. Sequencing used immunoSEQ multiplex PCR; TCRdb keeps in-frame clones, though not all of them. Altogether approximately 180,000 clones are present, over 65% being singletons, with the ten largest covering around a sixth. The sequencing input was peripheral blood. All receptors come from a person aged 65-85 years with COVID-19, enrolled during active disease. The CDR3 runs from the conserved cysteine through the conserved F or W. A D gene is named only where the DNA matches it firmly. Clone size is stated in some rows and not others, as once, few, many or a class when expanded.

TRBJ2-7 NA TRBV2 TRBD2 CASSEATSGGFVLYEQYF TGTGCCAGCAGTGAAGCGACTAGCGGGGGGTTCGTCTTGTACGAGCAGTACTTC
TRBJ2-2 NA TRBV6-5 NA CASSSKTVYTGELFF TGTGCCAGCAGTTCGAAGACAGTCTACACCGGGGAGCTGTTTTTT
TRBJ1-4 NA TRBV5-1 NA CASSLGRVEEKLFF TGCGCCAGCAGCTTGGGCAGGGTGGAAGAAAAACTGTTTTTT
TRBJ2-7 few TRBV6-6 TRBD1 CATRTGSNEQYF TGTGCCACCCGGACAGGGAGCAACGAGCAGTACTTC
TRBJ2-7 NA TRBV5-5 NA CASSLYGGYEQYF TGTGCCAGCAGCTTATACGGGGGCTACGAGCAGTACTTC
TRBJ2-1 few TRBV7-6 NA CASSLGDGVGVIEGNEQFF TGTGCCAGCAGCTTAGGTGATGGCGTGGGAGTAATCGAGGGTAATGAGCAGTTCTTC
TRBJ2-7 few TRBV9 NA CASSPSGNPYEQYF TGTGCCAGCAGCCCTTCAGGGAACCCTTACGAGCAGTACTTC
TRBJ2-1 NA TRBV9 TRBD1 CASSETPGQGEQFF TGTGCCAGCAGCGAGACCCCGGGACAGGGTGAGCAGTTCTTC
TRBJ1-5 few TRBV5-8 TRBD1 CASSLQGSQPQHF TGTGCCAGCAGCCTACAGGGGAGTCAGCCCCAGCATTTT
TRBJ2-1 NA TRBV3-1/TRBV3-2 NA CASSQDQRPDPRFRNEQFF TGTGCCAGCAGCCAAGATCAGCGGCCAGACCCTAGGTTCCGCAATGAGCAGTTCTTC
TRBJ2-7 NA TRBV7-2 NA CASSSPTYPPYEQYF TGTGCCAGCAGCTCGCCGACATATCCTCCCTACGAGCAGTACTTC
TRBJ2-1 NA TRBV7-9 TRBD1 CASSSTGPTGGNEQFF TGTGCCAGCAGCTCTACTGGACCGACAGGGGGTAATGAGCAGTTCTTC
TRBJ2-2 NA TRBV6-6 NA CASRVPGELFF TGTGCCAGCCGGGTGCCCGGGGAGCTGTTTTTT
TRBJ1-6 once TRBV6-5 TRBD1 CASRGTGEGSPLHF TGTGCCAGCAGAGGGACAGGGGAAGGGTCACCCCTCCACTTT
TRBJ2-3 NA TRBV7-9 TRBD2 CASSFPLAGDTQYF TGTGCCAGCAGCTTTCCGCTAGCGGGAGATACGCAGTATTTT
TRBJ1-5 NA TRBV7-2 NA CASSEQRGNQPQHF TGTGCCAGCAGCGAACAGCGGGGGAATCAGCCCCAGCATTTT
TRBJ2-5 NA TRBV11-2 TRBD1 CASSLGDRGFETQYF TGTGCCAGCAGCTTAGGGGACAGGGGGTTCGAGACCCAGTACTTC
TRBJ2-7 NA TRBV18 TRBD2 CASSPRSGTRPYEQYF TGTGCCAGCTCACCACGTTCTGGGACTAGACCCTACGAGCAGTACTTC
TRBJ2-7 NA TRBV6-5 TRBD2 CASRRFLAGGYEQYF TGTGCCAGCAGGCGGTTTCTAGCGGGGGGCTACGAGCAGTACTTC
TRBJ1-2 once TRBV7-9 TRBD1 CASSHGQGRGSHGYTF TGTGCCAGCAGCCATGGACAGGGGAGAGGATCACATGGCTACACCTTC
TRBJ2-6 once TRBV11-2 NA CASSLQGFAGANVLTF TGTGCCAGCAGTTTGCAGGGGTTTGCTGGGGCCAACGTCCTGACTTTC
TRBJ1-6 NA TRBV18 NA CASSPRQVYNSPLHF TGTGCCAGCTCACCTCGCCAGGTCTATAATTCACCCCTCCACTTT
TRBJ1-5 NA TRBV5-6 NA CASSLRTTGNQPQHF TGTGCCAGCAGCTTGCGAACGACGGGAAATCAGCCCCAGCATTTT
TRBJ2-3 NA TRBV28 TRBD2 CASSPFIAGRQYF TGTGCCAGCAGTCCCTTTATAGCGGGGAGGCAGTATTTT
TRBJ2-5 NA TRBV28 NA CASSSRTRGVLQYF TGTGCCAGCAGTTCCCGGACTAGGGGGGTCCTACAGTACTTC
TRBJ2-7 NA TRBV28 NA CASRLGGGQLYEQYF TGTGCCAGCAGGCTTGGCGGAGGACAGTTGTACGAGCAGTACTTC
TRBJ1-3 NA TRBV9 NA CASSVRGSGNTIYF TGTGCCAGCAGCGTGCGGGGTTCTGGAAACACCATATATTTT
TRBJ2-3 NA TRBV6-4 TRBD2 CASSDTGLAGGDTQYF TGTGCCAGCAGTGACACGGGACTAGCGGGGGGAGATACGCAGTATTTT
TRBJ1-1 NA TRBV5-3 TRBD1 CARSLARATGEFNTEAFF TGTGCCAGAAGCTTGGCGAGAGCGACAGGGGAGTTTAACACTGAAGCTTTCTTT
TRBJ2-7 NA TRBV6-4 NA CASNKRKQGSYEQYF TGTGCCAGCAACAAGAGGAAACAGGGCTCCTACGAGCAGTACTTC
TRBJ2-1 NA TRBV5-4 NA CASSLQGRLYNEQFF TGTGCCAGCAGCTTACAGGGACGGCTCTACAATGAGCAGTTCTTC
TRBJ1-4 NA TRBV28 NA CASSTTVPNEKLFF TGTGCCAGCAGTACTACTGTCCCTAATGAAAAACTGTTTTTT
TRBJ1-1 once TRBV6-5 NA CASSYLAKTEAFF TGTGCCAGCAGTTACTTAGCCAAAACTGAAGCTTTCTTT
TRBJ1-1 NA TRBV2 NA CASSPDKSQAFF TGTGCCAGCAGCCCGGACAAATCTCAAGCTTTCTTT
TRBJ2-7 NA TRBV2 TRBD2 CASTKGLAGDREQYF TGTGCCAGCACTAAGGGACTAGCGGGAGACCGCGAGCAGTACTTC
TRBJ2-1 NA TRBV7-2 TRBD1 CASSLVRGQHNEQFF TGTGCCAGCAGCTTAGTCAGGGGGCAGCACAATGAGCAGTTCTTC
TRBJ2-7 few TRBV14 TRBD1 CASSPGTGGYEQYF TGTGCCAGCAGCCCCGGGACAGGAGGCTACGAGCAGTACTTC
TRBJ2-2 NA TRBV5-1 TRBD1 CASTRQGTGNTGELFF TGCGCCAGCACCCGCCAAGGGACAGGGAACACCGGGGAGCTGTTTTTT
TRBJ2-5 once TRBV13 NA CASSLRGVKKETQYF TGTGCCAGCAGCTTGCGGGGCGTGAAAAAAGAGACCCAGTACTTC
TRBJ2-2 NA TRBV7-6 TRBD1 CASSPGTGSSGELFF TGTGCCAGCAGTCCCGGGACAGGGTCGTCCGGGGAGCTGTTTTTT
TRBJ1-5 NA TRBV19 TRBD1 CASSSGQVGQPQHF TGTGCCAGTAGTTCCGGACAGGTCGGTCAGCCCCAGCATTTT
TRBJ1-3 once TRBV5-1 NA CASSTSLAGGNTIYF TGCGCCAGCTCTACCTCGCTCGCGGGGGGAAACACCATATATTTT
TRBJ2-7 NA TRBV5-6 NA CASSPTRGLEQYF TGTGCCAGCAGCCCTACTCGAGGCCTGGAGCAGTACTTC
TRBJ1-2 NA TRBV20-1 NA CSARDKGNSPF TGCAGTGCTAGAGATAAGGGGAACTCTCCCTTC
TRBJ2-7 NA TRBV28 TRBD1 CASSFTTGTVFYEQYF TGTGCCAGCAGTTTCACCACCGGGACAGTGTTCTACGAGCAGTACTTC
TRBJ2-2 few TRBV6-4 NA CASRDTSRSGELFF TGTGCCAGCAGAGACACCAGCAGGTCCGGGGAGCTGTTTTTT
TRBJ1-2 once TRBV19 NA CASSYQGSYDYGYTF TGTGCCAGTAGTTACCAGGGGAGTTACGACTATGGCTACACCTTC
TRBJ2-3 NA TRBV24-1 TRBD1 CATSDYRGSDTQYF TGTGCCACCAGTGATTACAGGGGCTCAGATACGCAGTATTTT
TRBJ2-2 NA TRBV30 NA CAWIQRGELFF TGTGCCTGGATTCAACGGGGGGAGCTGTTTTTT
TRBJ1-6 NA TRBV19 TRBD1 CASSIGQGGDSPLHF TGTGCCAGTAGTATCGGACAGGGAGGAGATTCACCCCTCCACTTT
TRBJ2-7 NA TRBV21-1 NA CASSKSTGTGTYEQYF TGTGCCAGCAGCAAATCAACCGGGACAGGTACCTACGAGCAGTACTTC
TRBJ1-3 NA TRBV5-6 NA CASTLNQAPSGNTIYF TGTGCCAGCACCCTGAATCAAGCTCCCTCTGGAAACACCATATATTTT
TRBJ2-7 NA TRBV29-1 TRBD1 CSAQRTGGEQYF TGCAGCGCGCAAAGGACAGGGGGCGAGCAGTACTTC